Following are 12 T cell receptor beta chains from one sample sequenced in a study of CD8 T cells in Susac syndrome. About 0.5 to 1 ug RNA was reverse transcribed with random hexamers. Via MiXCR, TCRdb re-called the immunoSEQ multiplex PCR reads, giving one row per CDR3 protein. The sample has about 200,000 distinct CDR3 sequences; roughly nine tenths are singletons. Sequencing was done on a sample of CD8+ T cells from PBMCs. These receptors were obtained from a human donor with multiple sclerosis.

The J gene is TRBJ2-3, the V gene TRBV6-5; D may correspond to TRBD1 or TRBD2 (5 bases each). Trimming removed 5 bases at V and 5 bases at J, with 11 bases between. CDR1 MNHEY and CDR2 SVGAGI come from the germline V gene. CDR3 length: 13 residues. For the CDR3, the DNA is TGTGCCAGCAGTCCATATGGGGGAGATACGCAGTATTTT. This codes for CASSPYGGDTQYF.

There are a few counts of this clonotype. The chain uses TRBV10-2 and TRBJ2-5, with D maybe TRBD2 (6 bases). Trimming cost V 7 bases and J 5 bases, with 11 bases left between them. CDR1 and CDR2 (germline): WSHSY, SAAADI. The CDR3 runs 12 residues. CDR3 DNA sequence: TGCGCCAGCAAAGCGGGTTTGGAGACCCAGTACTTC. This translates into CASKAGLETQYF.

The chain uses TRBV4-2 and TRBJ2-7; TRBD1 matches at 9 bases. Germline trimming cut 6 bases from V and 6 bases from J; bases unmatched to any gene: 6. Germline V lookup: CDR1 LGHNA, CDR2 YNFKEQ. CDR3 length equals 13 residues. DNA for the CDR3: TGTGCCAGCAGAATCGACAGGGGGGCCGAGCAGTACTTC. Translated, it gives CASRIDRGAEQYF.

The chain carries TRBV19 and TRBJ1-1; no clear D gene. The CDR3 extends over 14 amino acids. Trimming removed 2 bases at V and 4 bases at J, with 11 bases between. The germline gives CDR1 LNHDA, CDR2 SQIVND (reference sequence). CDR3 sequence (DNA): TGTGCCAGTAGTATAACAGCCTATTTCACTGAAGCTTTCTTT. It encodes CASSITAYFTEAFF.

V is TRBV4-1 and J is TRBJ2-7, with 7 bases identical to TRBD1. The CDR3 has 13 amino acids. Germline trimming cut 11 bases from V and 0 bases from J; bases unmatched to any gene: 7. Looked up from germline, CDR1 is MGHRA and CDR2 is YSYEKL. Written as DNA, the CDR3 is TGCGCCTCAACAGGGGACGGCTCCTACGAGCAGTACTTC. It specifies CASTGDGSYEQYF.

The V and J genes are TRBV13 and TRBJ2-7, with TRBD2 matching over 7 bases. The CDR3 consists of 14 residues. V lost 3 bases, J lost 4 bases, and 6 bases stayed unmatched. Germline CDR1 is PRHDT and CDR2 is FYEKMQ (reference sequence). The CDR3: CASSLRGSVYEQYF. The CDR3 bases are TGTGCCAGCAGCTTGCGGGGGTCAGTATACGAGCAGTACTTC.

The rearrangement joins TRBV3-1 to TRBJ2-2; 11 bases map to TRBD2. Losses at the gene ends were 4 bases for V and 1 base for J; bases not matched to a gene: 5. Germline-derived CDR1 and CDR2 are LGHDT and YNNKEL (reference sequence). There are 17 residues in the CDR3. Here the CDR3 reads CASSRLAGRLNTGELFF. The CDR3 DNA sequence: TGTGCCAGCAGCCGACTAGCGGGAAGGCTGAACACCGGGGAGCTGTTTTTT.

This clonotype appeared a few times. This chain's CDR3 is CASSLAGNNEQFF. The CDR3 DNA sequence: TGTGCCAGCAGTTTAGCTGGAAACAATGAGCAGTTCTTC. The chain joins TRBV27 to TRBJ2-1, with D unclear. The V gene's germline CDR1 is MNHEY and CDR2 SMNVEV (reference sequence). The CDR3 is made up of 13 amino acids. The V and J ends lost 2 bases and 5 bases respectively, with 7 bases between them.

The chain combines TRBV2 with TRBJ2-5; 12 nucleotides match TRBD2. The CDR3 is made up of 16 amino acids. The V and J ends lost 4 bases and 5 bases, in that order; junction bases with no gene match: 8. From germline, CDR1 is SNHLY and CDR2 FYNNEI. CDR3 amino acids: CASSALIGTSGETQYF. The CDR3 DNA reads TGTGCCAGCAGTGCGCTGATCGGGACTAGCGGGGAGACCCAGTACTTC.

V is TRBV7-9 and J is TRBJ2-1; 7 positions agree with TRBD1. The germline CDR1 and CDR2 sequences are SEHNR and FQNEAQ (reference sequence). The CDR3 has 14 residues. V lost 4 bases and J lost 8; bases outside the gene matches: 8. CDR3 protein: CASSSSGTADEQFF. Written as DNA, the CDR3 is TGTGCCAGCAGCTCCTCCGGGACAGCGGATGAGCAGTTCTTC.

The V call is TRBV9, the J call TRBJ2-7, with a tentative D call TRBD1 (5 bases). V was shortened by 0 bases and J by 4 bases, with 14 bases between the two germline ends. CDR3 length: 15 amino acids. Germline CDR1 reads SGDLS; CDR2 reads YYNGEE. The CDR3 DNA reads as TGTGCCAGCAGCGTAGACCAGGGCACCGCATACGAGCAGTACTTC. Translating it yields CASSVDQGTAYEQYF.

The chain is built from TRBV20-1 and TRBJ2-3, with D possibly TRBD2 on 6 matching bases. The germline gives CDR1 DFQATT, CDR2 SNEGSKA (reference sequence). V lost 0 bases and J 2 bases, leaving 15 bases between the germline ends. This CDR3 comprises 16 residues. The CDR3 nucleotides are TGCAGTGCTAGAGATGGGTTAGCGGAATTCACAGATACGCAGTATTTT. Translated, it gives CSARDGLAEFTDTQYF.